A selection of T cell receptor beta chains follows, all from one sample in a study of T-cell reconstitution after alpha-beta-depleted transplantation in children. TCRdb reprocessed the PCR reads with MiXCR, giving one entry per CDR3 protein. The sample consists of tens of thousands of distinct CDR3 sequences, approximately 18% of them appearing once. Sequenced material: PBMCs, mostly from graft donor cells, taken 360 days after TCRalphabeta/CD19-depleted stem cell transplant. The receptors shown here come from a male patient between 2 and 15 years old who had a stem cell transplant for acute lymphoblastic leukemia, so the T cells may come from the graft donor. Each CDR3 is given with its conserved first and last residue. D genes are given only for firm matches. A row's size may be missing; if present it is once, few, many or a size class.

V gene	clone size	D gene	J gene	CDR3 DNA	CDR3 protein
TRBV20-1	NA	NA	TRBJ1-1	TGCAGTGCTAGTAGAGGGAAAGCTTTCTTT	CSASRGKAFF
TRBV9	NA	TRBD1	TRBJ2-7	TGTGCCAGCAGCCCCCGACAGGGGGCGCTGGACGAGCAGTACTTC	CASSPRQGALDEQYF
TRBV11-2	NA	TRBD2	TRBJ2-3	TGTGCCAGCAGCTTTGTTAGCGGGAGTCCGGATACGCAGTATTTT	CASSFVSGSPDTQYF
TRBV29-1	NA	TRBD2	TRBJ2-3	TGCAGCGTAACAATGAGCGGGAGGGCCACAGATACGCAGTATTTT	CSVTMSGRATDTQYF
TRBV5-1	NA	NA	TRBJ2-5	TGCGCCAGCTCGGCGGGCTCGGTGACTCGGACCCAGTACTTC	CASSAGSVTRTQYF
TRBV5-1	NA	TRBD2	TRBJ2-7	TGCGCCAGCAGCTTTAAACTGAGCGGGAGACCCAACGAGCAGTACTTC	CASSFKLSGRPNEQYF
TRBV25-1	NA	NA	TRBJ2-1	TGTGCCAGCAGTGGGGGAGGACTCCATTTCGGCGGTGACAATGAGCAGTTCTTC	CASSGGGLHFGGDNEQFF
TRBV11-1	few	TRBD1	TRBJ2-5	TGTGCCAGCAGGAAGGACAGGGCTGGGCTCTCCCGTTTCTTATGGGAGACCCAGTACTTC	CASRKDRAGLSRFLWETQYF
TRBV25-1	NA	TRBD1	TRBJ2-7	TGTGCCAGCACTCCGGGACAGGGACGCCTATACGAGCAGTACTTC	CASTPGQGRLYEQYF
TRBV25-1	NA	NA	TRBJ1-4	TGTGCCAGCAGTGAAGGAGGACGAATAAATGAAAAACTGTTTTTT	CASSEGGRINEKLFF
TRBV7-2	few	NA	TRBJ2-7	TGTGCCAGCACCTTCCCGGGCTGGGGCCTAACTTCCTACGAGCAGTACTTC	CASTFPGWGLTSYEQYF
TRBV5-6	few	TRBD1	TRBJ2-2	TGTGCCAGCAGCTTTAAGTGGACAGGGAGTACCGGGGAGCTGTTTTTT	CASSFKWTGSTGELFF
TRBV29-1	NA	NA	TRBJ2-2	TGCAGCGCCGGGACTTTGGGTAACACCGGGGAGCTGTTTTTT	CSAGTLGNTGELFF
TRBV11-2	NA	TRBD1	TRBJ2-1	TGTGCCAGCAGCTTTTTCCCGGGACAGACCTCCTACAATGAGCAGTTCTTC	CASSFFPGQTSYNEQFF
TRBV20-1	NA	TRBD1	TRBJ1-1	TGCAGTGCCAGCACGGGACAGGGGGTATACACTGAAGCTTTCTTT	CSASTGQGVYTEAFF
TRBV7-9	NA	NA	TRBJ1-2	TGTGCCAGCAGCACCCCATGGCCTTCGTATGGCTACACCTTC	CASSTPWPSYGYTF
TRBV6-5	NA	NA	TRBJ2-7	TGTGCCAGCAGTTACTCGCGAGAGCAGTACTTC	CASSYSREQYF
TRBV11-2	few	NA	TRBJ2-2	TGTGCCAGCAGCTTAGACGGGCCAGGGGTTAGCACCGGGGAGCTGTTTTTT	CASSLDGPGVSTGELFF
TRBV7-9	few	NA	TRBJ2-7	TGTGCCAGCAGCTTAGGGAAGTGGACAAACTACGAGCAGTACTTC	CASSLGKWTNYEQYF
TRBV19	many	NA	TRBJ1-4	TGTGCCAGTAGAATGAAAGGGGCTCCTAATGAAAAACTGTTTTTT	CASRMKGAPNEKLFF
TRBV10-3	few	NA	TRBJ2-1	TGTGCCATCAGTATTACCCCATACAATGAGCAGTTCTTC	CAISITPYNEQFF
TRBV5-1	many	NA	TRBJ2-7	TGCGCCAGCAGCTTGGGACAGACCGCCTACGAGCAGTACTTC	CASSLGQTAYEQYF
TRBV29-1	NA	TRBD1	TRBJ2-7	TGCAGCGTCGAGAGTGGCAGGGGGAGACACGAGCAGTACTTC	CSVESGRGRHEQYF
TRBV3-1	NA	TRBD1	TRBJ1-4	TGTGCCAGCAGTCTACAGGGGACTAATGAAAAACTGTTTTTT	CASSLQGTNEKLFF
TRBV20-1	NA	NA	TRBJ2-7	TGCAGTGCTGTCCGGATCCAAAACTACGAGCAGTACTTC	CSAVRIQNYEQYF
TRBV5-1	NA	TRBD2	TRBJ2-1	TGCGCCAGCAGCTTGACAGCGGGAAACCATGAGCAGTTCTTC	CASSLTAGNHEQFF
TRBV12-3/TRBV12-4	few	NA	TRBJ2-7	TGTGCCAGCAGTTTCAGGGGACAATTCTACGAGCAGTACTTC	CASSFRGQFYEQYF
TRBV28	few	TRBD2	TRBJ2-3	TGTGCCAGCAGTCAAAGACTAGCGGGATACACAGATACGCAGTATTTT	CASSQRLAGYTDTQYF
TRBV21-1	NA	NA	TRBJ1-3	TGTGCCAGCAGCAAAGGGTGGAGCCCTGGAAACACCATATATTTT	CASSKGWSPGNTIYF
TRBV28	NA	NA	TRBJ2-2	TGTGCCAGCACCCTTTCGGGTGGGAGTGTTGGCGGGGAGCTGTTTTTT	CASTLSGGSVGGELFF
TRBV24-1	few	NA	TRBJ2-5	TGTGCCACCTCGGAGGGGAAGGAGACCCAGTACTTC	CATSEGKETQYF
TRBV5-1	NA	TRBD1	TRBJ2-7	TGCGCCAGCAGCACAGGGGACTACGAGCAGTACTTC	CASSTGDYEQYF
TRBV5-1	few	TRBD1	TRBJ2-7	TGCGCCAGCAGCTACCGGGACAGGGCCTCCTACGAGCAGTACTTC	CASSYRDRASYEQYF
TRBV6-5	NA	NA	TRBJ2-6	TGTGCCAGCAGTTACTCGGGTCGGGAGACCGTCTCTGGGGCCAACGTCCTGACTTTC	CASSYSGRETVSGANVLTF
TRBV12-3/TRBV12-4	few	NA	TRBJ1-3	TGTGCCAGCAGTTTTACGTCCCAGAGTGTTGTATCTTTT	CASSFTSQSVVSF
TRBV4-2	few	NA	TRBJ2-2	TGTGCCAAGAACACCGGGGAGCTGTTTTTT	CAKNTGELFF
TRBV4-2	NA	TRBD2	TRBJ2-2	TGTGCCAGCAGCCAAGAAACCCTAGCGGGAGACACCGGGGAGCTGTTTTTT	CASSQETLAGDTGELFF
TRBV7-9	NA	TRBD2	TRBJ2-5	TGTGCCAGCAGCCGGACTAGCGGGAGGCAGACCCAGTACTTC	CASSRTSGRQTQYF
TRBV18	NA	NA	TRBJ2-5	TGTGCCAGCTCACCACCGAATGGGATTCTTATGGGAGAGACCCAGTACTTC	CASSPPNGILMGETQYF
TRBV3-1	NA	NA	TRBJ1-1	TGTGCCAGCAGCCCCCGAAGTGACACTGAAGCTTTCTTT	CASSPRSDTEAFF
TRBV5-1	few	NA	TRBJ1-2	TGCGCCAGCAGCTTGGGTTGGACAGATGCTTTCTATGGCTACACCTTC	CASSLGWTDAFYGYTF
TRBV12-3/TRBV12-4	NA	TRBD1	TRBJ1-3	TGTGCCAGCAGGGGCCAAGGGACAGTCTCTGGAAACACCATATATTTT	CASRGQGTVSGNTIYF
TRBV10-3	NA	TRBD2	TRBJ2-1	TGTGCCATCAGTGAGCCCTTAGCGGGAGGGTCCTACAATGAGCAGTTCTTC	CAISEPLAGGSYNEQFF
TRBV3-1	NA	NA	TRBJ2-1	TGTGCCAGCAGCCAAGTTAAGCAGGGAGAGCAGTTCTTC	CASSQVKQGEQFF
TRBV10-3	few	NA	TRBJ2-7	TGTGCCGCCGACTCACTGGGACTTAGCTACGAGCAGTACTTC	CAADSLGLSYEQYF
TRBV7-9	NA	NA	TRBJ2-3	TGTGCCAGCAGCTTAGGGGGCTGGGCAGATACGCAGTATTTT	CASSLGGWADTQYF